The next 26 T cell receptor beta chains were all read from a single sample in a study of cytotoxic CD8 clonotypes in ibrutinib-treated CLL. Repertoires were generated with immunoSEQ multiplex PCR, while TCRdb's copy carries only in-frame clones and drops some. The data contain approximately 16,000 clones, 55% to 65% of them singletons. Sequences were derived from PBMCs, sampled before ibrutinib treatment. The receptors come from a human donor with chronic lymphocytic leukemia.

The chain carries TRBV19 and TRBJ2-7; D unresolved. Trimming removed 1 base at V and 1 base at J, with 5 bases between. The CDR3 is 13 residues long. Germline V gives CDR1 LNHDA, CDR2 SQIVND (reference sequence). This chain's CDR3 is CASSIGNSYEQYV. The CDR3 DNA follows: TGTGCCAGTAGTATAGGCAATTCCTACGAGCAGTACGTC.

In its sample, this clone was seen once. The gene calls are TRBV7-3 and TRBJ1-2, with D maybe TRBD1 (6 bases). This CDR3 region has 15 residues. The germline gives CDR1 SGHTA, CDR2 FQGTGA. The V end lost 2 bases, the J end lost 0 bases, and 10 bases lay between the germline ends. CDR3 coding DNA: TGTGCCAGCAGCTTAGCGGGGACAACTAACTATGGCTACACCTTC. It yields the protein CASSLAGTTNYGYTF.

This clone was counted between two and nine times. The chain uses TRBV9 and TRBJ1-2, with TRBD1 matching over 7 bases. Trimming at V came to 0 bases and at J to 8 bases, leaving 10 bases not matched to a gene. The CDR3 extends over 15 amino acids. Germline V gene data show CDR1 as SGDLS and CDR2 as YYNGEE. This CDR3 reads CASSVALQGQEGYTF. The CDR3 DNA reads as TGTGCCAGCAGCGTAGCACTTCAAGGACAGGAGGGCTACACCTTC. Full variable domain (rest looked up from reference TRBV9 and TRBJ1-2): DSGVTQTPKHLITATGQRVTLRCSPRSGDLSVYWYQQSLDQGLQFLIQYYNGEERAKGNILERFSAQQFPDLHSELNLSSLELGDSALYFCASSVALQGQEGYTFGSGTRLTVV.

The chain carries TRBV18 and TRBJ1-1; D is uncertain. The CDR3 spans 14 residues. V was pared by 4 bases and J by 4 bases, with 13 bases between. Germline V lookup: CDR1 KGHSH, CDR2 LQKENI. CDR3 protein: CASSLVGVATEAFF. The CDR3 DNA reads as TGTGCCAGCTCACTAGTCGGGGTGGCCACTGAAGCTTTCTTT.

This clone was observed a single time. The rearrangement joins TRBV2 to TRBJ1-4; D not resolved. V lost 6 bases to trimming and J lost 1 base, with 12 bases between them. Looked up from germline, CDR1 is SNHLY and CDR2 is FYNNEI. The CDR3 has 15 amino acids. The CDR3 nucleotides are TGTGCCAGCAGGGGGTCGTGGGGAACTAATGAAAAACTGTTTTTT. It specifies CASRGSWGTNEKLFF.

The J gene is TRBJ1-2, the V gene TRBV30; D is unresolved. CDR1 and CDR2 from the germline V gene are GTSNPN and SVGIG (reference sequence). The CDR3 length is 11 residues. V gave up 4 bases and J gave up 2 bases, with 5 bases separating them. The CDR3 coding sequence is TGTGCCTGGAAACAGAACTATGGCTACACCTTC. This translates into CAWKQNYGYTF. Using reference TRBV30 and TRBJ1-2 for the parts outside the CDR3, the full variable domain is SQTIHQWPATLVQPVGSPLSLECTVEGTSNPNLYWYRQAAGRGLQLLFYSVGIGQISSEVPQNLSASRPQDRQFILSSKKLLLSDSGFYLCAWKQNYGYTFGSGTRLTVV.

There are a few counts of this clone. The chain joins TRBV6-1 to TRBJ1-2; D is ambiguous. Germline values: CDR1 MNHNS, CDR2 SASEGT. Trimming removed 7 bases from V and 2 bases from J, with 11 bases in between. The CDR3 is made up of 13 amino acids. CDR3 protein: CASKDWGNYGYTF. The CDR3 bases are TGTGCCAGCAAGGACTGGGGAAACTATGGCTACACCTTC.

This chain joins TRBV1 and TRBJ2-1. TRBV1 is deemed a pseudogene. This CDR3 contains 17 residues. CDR3 protein: CTSSQVWGVPSYNEQFF. The CDR3, as DNA: TGCACCAGCAGCCAAGTGTGGGGTGTTCCTTCCTACAATGAGCAGTTCTTC.

The chain uses TRBV2 and TRBJ2-3; a possible D gene is TRBD2 (7 bases). V lost 4 bases, J lost 2 bases, and 10 bases lay in between. This CDR3 region has 14 residues. Germline values: CDR1 SNHLY, CDR2 FYNNEI. CDR3 coding DNA: TGTGCCAGCAGTGTCCGGGGGGCCACAGATACGCAGTATTTT. It is translated as CASSVRGATDTQYF.

The chain couples TRBV7-9 to TRBJ2-7; D not resolved. This CDR3 is 14 amino acids long. The V and J ends lost 4 bases and 2 bases respectively, with 12 bases between them. Germline CDR1 reads SEHNR; CDR2 reads FQNEAQ (reference sequence). CDR3 DNA: TGTGCCAGCAGCTCACCTCAAAGCACCTACGAGCAGTACTTC. This sequence encodes CASSSPQSTYEQYF. The full variable domain, with the rest looked up from reference TRBV7-9 and TRBJ2-7, is DTGVSQNPRHKITKRGQNVTFRCDPISEHNRLYWYRQTLGQGPEFLTYFQNEAQLEKSRLLSDRFSAERPKGSFSTLEIQRTEQGDSAMYLCASSSPQSTYEQYFGPGTRLTVT.

V and J are TRBV10-1 and TRBJ2-3; 9 nucleotides agree with TRBD2. Looked up from germline, CDR1 is WNHNN and CDR2 is SYGVQD (reference sequence). This CDR3 is 14 amino acids long. The V and J ends lost 4 bases and 2 bases, in that order; junction bases with no gene match: 1. This CDR3 reads CASSGTSATDTQYF. CDR3 sequence (DNA): TGCGCCAGCAGTGGGACTAGCGCCACAGATACGCAGTATTTT.

The gene calls are TRBV27 and TRBJ2-3; 7 nucleotides match TRBD2. CDR3 length: 15 residues. Germline values: CDR1 MNHEY, CDR2 SMNVEV (reference sequence). V lost 3 bases and J lost 3; bases outside the gene matches: 6. The CDR3 DNA is TGTGCCAGCAGTTTTTCTGCGGGAGTTACAGATACGCAGTATTTT. Its protein product is CASSFSAGVTDTQYF.

The V gene is TRBV19, the J gene TRBJ2-1, with D possibly TRBD1 on 6 matching bases. V lost 4 bases and J 4 bases, leaving 8 bases between the germline ends. The CDR3 spans 13 residues. CDR1 is LNHDA, CDR2 SQIVND, per germline (reference sequence). The CDR3 loop is CASSTGVYNEQFF. The CDR3 coding sequence is TGTGCCAGTAGTACAGGGGTATACAATGAGCAGTTCTTC.

This CDR3 is CASSSKGAGNTGELFF. The CDR3 bases are TGTGCCAGCAGCTCAAAGGGGGCCGGGAACACCGGGGAGCTGTTTTTT. The chain combines TRBV11-3 with TRBJ2-2; 7 bases match TRBD1. The germline V gene has CDR1 SGHNT and CDR2 YENEEA. The trim removed 4 bases at V and 1 base at J, leaving 6 bases unmatched. The CDR3 is 16 amino acids.

V gene TRBV6-9 combines with J gene TRBJ1-2; TRBD1 agrees at 7 bases. Germline V lookup: CDR1 MNHGY, CDR2 SVAAGI. The CDR3 loop spans 14 amino acids. V was clipped by 5 bases and J by 4 bases; unmatched bases: 7. The CDR3: CASSTQGGGYGYTF. The DNA for the CDR3 is TGTGCCAGCAGTACCCAGGGGGGCGGCTATGGCTACACCTTC.

This clone was counted only a few times. The J gene is TRBJ1-5, the V gene TRBV7-2; TRBD1 aligns across 8 bases. The CDR3 loop spans 17 amino acids. J was trimmed by 5 bases and V by 3 bases; bases with no gene match: 12. Looked up from germline, CDR1 is SGHTA and CDR2 is FQGNSA. CDR3 coding DNA: TGTGCCAGCAGCTTCCTCCCCTGGACAGGGAGTTATCAGCCCCAGCATTTT. Translation: CASSFLPWTGSYQPQHF.

The chain links TRBV2 to TRBJ1-2; TRBD1 aligns across 8 bases. The CDR3 is 13 residues long. The V gene's germline CDR1 is SNHLY and CDR2 FYNNEI. With 5 bases clipped from V and 4 bases from J, the junction kept 3 bases outside the gene matches. The CDR3 coding sequence is TGTGCCAGCAGTTACGACAGGGGCTATGGCTACACCTTC. This gives the protein CASSYDRGYGYTF.

The rearrangement uses TRBV6-1 and TRBJ1-2; D remains unclear. Germline CDR1 and CDR2: MNHNS and SASEGT. Trimming removed 1 base at V and 3 bases at J, with 6 bases between. This CDR3 has 13 residues. The DNA for the CDR3 is TGTGCCAGCAGTGAAGGCCCTTACTATGGCTACACCTTC. Translation gives CASSEGPYYGYTF.

The chain is built from TRBV18 and TRBJ2-2; the D gene could be TRBD1 or TRBD2 (6 bases each). The germline V and J ends were trimmed by 2 bases and 5 bases, with 15 bases remaining between them. The CDR3 covers 16 residues. Germline assignment: CDR1 KGHSH and CDR2 LQKENI. CDR3 in amino acids: CASSPSMWRGTGELFF. The CDR3 coding sequence is TGTGCCAGCTCACCAAGTATGTGGAGGGGGACCGGGGAGCTGTTTTTT. The whole variable domain, remainder taken from reference TRBV18 and TRBJ2-2, is NAGVMQNPRHLVRRRGQEARLRCSPMKGHSHVYWYRQLPEEGLKFMVYLQKENIIDESGMPKERFSAEFPKEGPSILRIQQVVRGDSAAYFCASSPSMWRGTGELFFGEGSRLTVL.

V is TRBV6-5 and J is TRBJ2-3; TRBD2 agrees at 10 bases. Germline V gene data show CDR1 as MNHEY and CDR2 as SVGAGI. The CDR3 totals 16 residues. V trimming: 1 base; J trimming: 8 bases; junction bases outside the gene matches: 9. The CDR3 DNA is TGTGCCAGCAGTTACTTCAGCGGGAGGGCCTTTGGTACGCAGTATTTT. Amino acids: CASSYFSGRAFGTQYF.

The genes are TRBV7-2 and TRBJ1-5; D remains ambiguous. Trimming shortened V by 1 base and J by 9 bases, and 10 bases separated the two germline ends. Germline loops: CDR1 SGHTA, CDR2 FQGNSA. The CDR3 runs 13 residues. CDR3 amino acids: CASSLGPGLPQHF. The CDR3 region has the DNA TGTGCCAGCAGCTTAGGTCCAGGCCTGCCCCAGCATTTT.

The chain uses TRBV5-4 and TRBJ1-1; the D is unclear. V was clipped by 1 base and J by 7 bases, with 17 bases between them. Germline lookup yields CDR1 SGHNT and CDR2 YYREEE (reference sequence). The CDR3 sequence is 15 residues long. In nucleotides, the CDR3 is TGTGCCAGCAGCTTGATTGGGCTCCCGAATGGTGAAGCTTTCTTT. It codes for CASSLIGLPNGEAFF. The whole variable domain, remainder taken from reference TRBV5-4 and TRBJ1-1, is ETGVTQSPTHLIKTRGQQVTLRCSSQSGHNTVSWYQQALGQGPQFIFQYYREEENGRGNFPPRFSGLQFPNYSSELNVNALELDDSALYLCASSLIGLPNGEAFFGQGTRLTVV.

This rearrangement joins TRBV28 to TRBJ1-4; D uncertain. Germline CDR1 is MDHEN and CDR2 is SYDVKM. Deletions cut 3 bases from V and 10 bases from J, with 9 bases between. The CDR3 is 12 residues long. The CDR3 spells CASSFQPGKLFF. The CDR3 DNA reads TGTGCCAGCAGTTTTCAGCCAGGAAAACTGTTTTTT.

The chain combines TRBV19 with TRBJ2-3, with D unresolved. This CDR3 comprises 14 residues. Between the trimmed V and J ends, which lost 5 bases and 2 bases, there was a span of 11 bases. CDR1 is LNHDA and CDR2 is SQIVND in the germline V gene (reference sequence). In DNA form, the CDR3 reads TGTGCCAGTAGTCGTTCCCAGTTCACAGATACGCAGTATTTT. It is translated as CASSRSQFTDTQYF.

The chain carries TRBV19 and TRBJ2-2, with unresolved D. Looked up from germline, CDR1 is LNHDA and CDR2 is SQIVND (reference sequence). Between the trimmed V and J ends, which lost 3 bases and 4 bases, there was a span of 6 bases. The CDR3 is 13 residues long. The CDR3 spells CASSIISTGELFF. The CDR3, as DNA: TGTGCCAGTAGTATTATTTCCACCGGGGAGCTGTTTTTT.

The chain couples TRBV10-3 to TRBJ2-2, with 13 bases matching TRBD2. This CDR3 comprises 18 residues. V dropped 6 bases and J dropped 4; count of bases not matched to a gene: 11. The germline V gene has CDR1 ENHRY and CDR2 SYGVKD. In nucleotides, the CDR3 is TGTGCCATCAGGGAGCTGACTAGCGGGGGGCCGAGCACCGGGGAGCTGTTTTTT. Translation: CAIRELTSGGPSTGELFF.